This T cell receptor (beta chain) was found in a study of human T cells and chemical hapten exposure. Study summary: The sensitizing agent was 2% DPC, placed on 2 cm by 2 cm of upper inner arm skin. Alopecia universalis, totalis or areata was present in patients who were mostly female. The study's findings and limits: Because all patients had alopecia, their immune responses might differ from healthy ones.

This clonotype was seen a handful of times. Its antigen is unidentified. The time point: pre-sensitization, week 0. The treatment denotes: therapeutic diphenylcyclopropenone sensitization with weekly scalp DPC. The CDR3 extends over 14 amino acids. Germline V gene data show CDR1 as WSHSY and CDR2 as SAAADI. Trimming removed 3 bases from V and 6 bases from J, with 9 bases in between. TCRdb reanalysed the RACE reads using MiXCR and keeps one entry per CDR3 protein. Of some 330,000 distinct CDR3 sequences detected, about 5.4% appear once; the ten largest clones hold under 9.5%. This clonotype was sampled from a woman between 18 and 30 years old with alopecia areata. Some clones in this sample may be carry-over from other donors' samples. The chain has TRBV10-2 and TRBJ1-6; D may be TRBD1 (6 bases). This sample comprised whole blood, obtained in connection with sensitization to the hapten diphenylcyclopropenone (DPC). The CDR3 DNA reads TGCGCCAGCAGTGAAGTGGACAGTAATTCACCCCTCCACTTT. Protein product: CASSEVDSNSPLHF.